This entry lists 29 T cell receptor beta chains sequenced from one sample in a study of cytotoxic CD8 clonotypes in ibrutinib-treated CLL. The table came from immunoSEQ multiplex PCR; TCRdb's copy has only in-frame clones and leaves some out. The sample lists hundreds of thousands of clones, 60% to 75% seen once, with approximately 15% in the top ten. Sample: PBMCs, taken after 24 months of ibrutinib treatment. Receptor source: a human donor with chronic lymphocytic leukemia.

V gene TRBV7-9 combines with J gene TRBJ1-2; no clear D. From germline, CDR1 is SEHNR and CDR2 FQNEAQ (reference sequence). Between the trimmed V and J ends, which lost 2 bases and 0 bases, there was a span of 10 bases. The CDR3 has 15 residues. Here the CDR3 DNA reads TGTGCCAGCAGCTTACGGGCGACTACTAACTATGGCTACACCTTC. Its protein is CASSLRATTNYGYTF. The variable domain in full, with the rest retrieved from reference TRBV7-9 and TRBJ1-2, is DTGVSQNPRHKITKRGQNVTFRCDPISEHNRLYWYRQTLGQGPEFLTYFQNEAQLEKSRLLSDRFSAERPKGSFSTLEIQRTEQGDSAMYLCASSLRATTNYGYTFGSGTRLTVV.

The chain joins TRBV29-1 to TRBJ2-6; D is uncertain. Germline V gene sequence: CDR1 SQVTM, CDR2 ANQGSEA. The CDR3 consists of 13 residues. Trimming pared 6 bases from V and 1 base from J, leaving 7 bases between. CDR3 DNA: TGCAGCGTGCCAGAGTCTGGGGCCAACGTCCTGACTTTC. It specifies CSVPESGANVLTF.

The chain carries TRBV2 and TRBJ1-3; weak D call: TRBD1 (5 bases). CDR1 and CDR2 from the germline V gene are SNHLY and FYNNEI. This CDR3 has 15 residues. V was cut by 4 bases and J by 0 bases, with 10 bases left in between. The DNA of the CDR3 is TGTGCCAGCAGTGCCCAGGGACTCTCTGGAAACACCATATATTTT. This sequence encodes CASSAQGLSGNTIYF.

This chain joins TRBV7-2 and TRBJ2-7; no clear D. The CDR3 covers 11 residues. Germline lookup yields CDR1 SGHTA and CDR2 FQGNSA. V was pared by 3 bases and J by 7 bases, with 7 bases between. CDR3 in DNA: TGTGCCAGCAGCTTCGGAAAGGAGCAGTACTTC. Translating gives CASSFGKEQYF.

V usage is TRBV28 and J usage is TRBJ2-7; TRBD2 matches 11 bases. J lost 0 bases, V lost 6 bases, and 7 bases had no gene match. This CDR3 region has 16 residues. Germline CDR1 and CDR2: MDHEN and SYDVKM. CDR3 nucleotide sequence: TGTGCCAGCAGCCTAGTAGGGACTAGCGGCTCCTACGAGCAGTACTTC. Its translation: CASSLVGTSGSYEQYF.

This clone came up a few times. The J gene is TRBJ1-2, the V gene TRBV7-3; 8 bases are a match to TRBD1. Per the germline V gene, CDR1 is SGHTA and CDR2 is FQGTGA. V shed 5 bases, J shed 5 bases, and the junction held 7 bases outside the gene matches. The CDR3 extends over 14 amino acids. CDR3: CASSPLDRVYGYTF. CDR3 in DNA: TGTGCCAGCAGCCCCTTGGACAGGGTGTATGGCTACACCTTC.

The chain is built from TRBV29-1 and TRBJ2-7; D possibly corresponds to TRBD1 (5 bases). CDR3 size: 12 residues. Germline V lookup: CDR1 SQVTM, CDR2 ANQGSEA. V lost 0 bases to trimming and J lost 3 bases, with 6 bases between them. CDR3 sequence: CSVEEGDYEQYF. The DNA of the CDR3 is TGCAGCGTTGAAGAAGGGGACTACGAGCAGTACTTC.

This clone was recorded a few times. The rearrangement joins TRBV10-3 to TRBJ1-2, with unresolved D. This CDR3 is 14 amino acids long. Per germline, CDR1 ENHRY and CDR2 SYGVKD. Trimming took 1 base from V and 6 from J, leaving 12 bases between them. This chain's CDR3 is CAISEFGEEDGYTF. The CDR3 region has the DNA TGTGCCATCAGTGAGTTCGGGGAGGAGGATGGCTACACCTTC.

The J gene is TRBJ1-4, the V gene TRBV30, with D perhaps matching TRBD1 (5 bases). The V end lost 3 bases, the J end lost 2 bases, and 10 bases lay between the germline ends. The CDR3 length is 14 residues. CDR1 is GTSNPN, CDR2 SVGIG, per germline (reference sequence). CDR3 sequence: CAWSRGSTNEKLFF. CDR3 nucleotide sequence: TGTGCCTGGAGCCGGGGGTCCACTAATGAAAAACTGTTTTTT.

The CDR3 nucleotides are TGTGCCAGCAGCTTGGGCAGTAACTATGGCTACACCTTC. Translated, it gives CASSLGSNYGYTF. The genes are TRBV5-4 and TRBJ1-2; D is unresolved. This CDR3 region has 13 residues. In germline, CDR1 is SGHNT, CDR2 YYREEE (reference sequence). V lost 0 bases and J 1 base, leaving 4 bases between the germline ends.

With regard to this clone: This CDR3 is also generated by other DNA sequences in the sample. CDR3 sequence (DNA): TGTGCCTGGAGTGTCAGTGAAAAACTGTTTTTT. Its translation is CAWSVSEKLFF. The V gene is TRBV30, the J gene TRBJ1-4, with D unclear. Trimming took off 0 bases at V and 7 bases at J, with 3 bases between the two ends. CDR1 and CDR2 (germline): GTSNPN, SVGIG (reference sequence). The CDR3 totals 11 residues.

The CDR3 DNA reads as TGCAGCGTTGAGAGGCCCAATGAGCAGTTCTTC. Amino acid sequence: CSVERPNEQFF. V gene TRBV29-1 combines with J gene TRBJ2-1; no reliable D call. This CDR3 spans 11 amino acids. Trimming left V 3 bases short and J 6 bases short, with 6 bases between. Germline assignment: CDR1 SQVTM and CDR2 ANQGSEA.

The V gene is TRBV27, the J gene TRBJ2-7; 7 positions agree with TRBD2. The V segment lost 7 bases and the J segment 0 bases; nucleotides outside the gene matches: 9. This CDR3 is 15 amino acids long. In germline, CDR1 is MNHEY, CDR2 SMNVEV (reference sequence). CDR3 protein: CASISLAEASYEQYF. The CDR3 DNA reads as TGTGCCAGCATATCCCTAGCGGAGGCCTCCTACGAGCAGTACTTC.

The rearrangement uses TRBV9 and TRBJ1-2; D is uncertain. The CDR3 consists of 12 residues. Germline V gives CDR1 SGDLS, CDR2 YYNGEE. Trimming took off 2 bases at V and 10 bases at J, with 12 bases between the two ends. This CDR3 reads CASSVGQALYTF. In nucleotides, the CDR3 is TGTGCCAGCAGCGTTGGCCAGGCACTCTACACCTTC.

J is TRBJ2-1 and V is TRBV7-3; TRBD2 matches at 10 bases. This CDR3 contains 15 residues. Germline loops: CDR1 SGHTA, CDR2 FQGTGA. V shed 1 base and J 9 bases; nucleotides not matched to a gene: 6. CDR3 sequence: CASSLKLAGVGEQFF. The CDR3 nucleotides are TGTGCCAGCAGCTTAAAGCTAGCGGGAGTAGGTGAGCAGTTCTTC.

The chain employs TRBV29-1 and TRBJ2-3, with a weak D call TRBD2 (6 bases). V lost 3 bases, J lost 1 base, and 14 bases lay in between. The CDR3 sequence is 15 residues long. Germline assignment: CDR1 SQVTM and CDR2 ANQGSEA. The CDR3: CSVDNGRRGTDTQYF. As DNA, the CDR3 is TGCAGCGTTGATAACGGCAGGAGGGGCACAGATACGCAGTATTTT.

This clone has just a few counts. The genes are TRBV7-6 and TRBJ2-2; D may be TRBD1 or TRBD2 (5 bases each). The CDR3 loop spans 15 amino acids. Trimming cost V 1 base and J 4 bases, with 10 bases left between them. Per germline, CDR1 SGHVS and CDR2 FNYEAQ. The CDR3 reads CASSLGRAGTGELFF. The CDR3 nucleotides read TGTGCCAGCAGCTTAGGCAGGGCGGGCACCGGGGAGCTGTTTTTT.

The rearrangement links TRBV5-1 to TRBJ2-3; 9 bases agree with TRBD2. V dropped 4 bases and J dropped 5; count of bases not matched to a gene: 11. Germline V gene data show CDR1 as SGHRS and CDR2 as YFSETQ. CDR3 length: 16 residues. The CDR3 spells CASSANPREGLDTQYF. The CDR3 DNA is TGCGCCAGCAGCGCCAATCCGCGGGAGGGTTTAGATACGCAGTATTTT. Full variable domain (rest looked up from reference TRBV5-1 and TRBJ2-3): KAGVTQTPRYLIKTRGQQVTLSCSPISGHRSVSWYQQTPGQGLQFLFEYFSETQRNKGNFPGRFSGRQFSNSRSEMNVSTLELGDSALYLCASSANPREGLDTQYFGPGTRLTVL.

This clone came up a few times. V and J are TRBV28 and TRBJ1-5; D gene ambiguous. The CDR3 length is 13 residues. From germline, CDR1 is MDHEN and CDR2 SYDVKM. Trimming left V 6 bases short and J 5 bases short, with 11 bases between. The DNA for the CDR3 is TGTGCCAGCAGGGCGGGTGGGGATCAGCCCCAGCATTTT. Encoded protein: CASRAGGDQPQHF.

V is TRBV6-5 and J is TRBJ2-6, with a possible D match to TRBD2 (5 bases). V was shortened by 6 bases and J by 9 bases, with 9 bases between the two germline ends. This CDR3 is built from 12 residues. Germline V gene sequence: CDR1 MNHEY, CDR2 SVGAGI. CDR3 loop: CASRDFSNVLTF. As DNA, the CDR3 is TGTGCCAGCAGGGACTTCAGCAACGTCCTGACTTTC.

The chain recombines TRBV11-2 with TRBJ1-3, with D unresolved. V gave up 3 bases and J gave up 4 bases, with 13 bases separating them. Per the germline V gene, CDR1 is SGHAT and CDR2 is FQNNGV. The CDR3 runs to 15 residues. CDR3 amino acids: CASSFDSGSGNTIYF. In nucleotides, the CDR3 is TGTGCCAGCAGCTTTGATTCGGGATCCGGAAACACCATATATTTT.

This chain joins TRBV2 and TRBJ2-1, with TRBD1 identical over 9 bases. Germline assignment: CDR1 SNHLY and CDR2 FYNNEI. The trim removed 6 bases at V and 8 bases at J, leaving 5 bases unmatched. The CDR3 loop spans 13 amino acids. The CDR3 DNA sequence: TGTGCCAGCAGAACAACAGGGGGCCATGAGCAGTTCTTC. It specifies CASRTTGGHEQFF.

The V call is TRBV27, the J call TRBJ2-2; D may match TRBD1 or TRBD2 (5 bases each). The CDR3 is 18 residues long. V was cut by 5 bases and J by 1 base, with 20 bases left in between. Germline V CDR1 and CDR2: MNHEY, SMNVEV (reference sequence). CDR3 nucleotides: TGTGCCAGCAGTCCCACGGGGACCCGGGTGGTGAACACCGGGGAGCTGTTTTTT. This gives the protein CASSPTGTRVVNTGELFF.

CDR3 in amino acids: CASSLSGLAVRAQFF. CDR3 coding DNA: TGTGCCAGCAGTTTGTCAGGACTAGCGGTCCGTGCACAGTTCTTC. The V call is TRBV27, the J call TRBJ2-1; the match to TRBD2 covers 10 bases. This CDR3 spans 15 amino acids. With 3 bases clipped from V and 13 bases from J, the junction kept 12 bases outside the gene matches. Germline CDR1 MNHEY, CDR2 SMNVEV (reference sequence).

Only a few counts were recorded for this clone. The V gene is TRBV7-9, the J gene TRBJ1-2; D not certain. With 7 bases removed from V and 3 bases from J, the gap between germline ends came to 12 bases. Per germline, CDR1 SEHNR and CDR2 FQNEAQ (reference sequence). This CDR3 has 13 residues. CDR3 bases: TGTGCCAGCACCAGATTCGGTGACTATGGCTACACCTTC. Protein: CASTRFGDYGYTF.

This rearrangement joins TRBV9 to TRBJ2-7; D ambiguous. This CDR3 spans 15 amino acids. CDR1 is SGDLS and CDR2 is YYNGEE in the germline V gene. V was shortened by 3 bases and J by 0 bases, with 13 bases between the two germline ends. In DNA, the CDR3 is TGTGCCAGCAGCGCCAAGCCCTCACCCTCCTACGAGCAGTACTTC. It encodes CASSAKPSPSYEQYF.

V usage is TRBV28 and J usage is TRBJ2-1; TRBD2 agrees at 11 bases. Germline V gene lookup returns CDR1 MDHEN and CDR2 SYDVKM. CDR3 size: 19 residues. Trimming took 3 bases from V and 6 from J; bases not matched to a gene: 16. CDR3 loop: CASSFQLAGARVLGNEQFF. CDR3 coding DNA: TGTGCCAGCAGTTTTCAACTAGCGGGAGCGAGGGTTCTGGGCAATGAGCAGTTCTTC.

This clone has just one count. J is TRBJ1-2 and V is TRBV6-5, with a weak D call TRBD1 (6 bases). V was clipped by 6 bases and J by 5 bases, with 13 bases between them. The germline gives CDR1 MNHEY, CDR2 SVGAGI. The CDR3 sequence is 13 residues long. CDR3 DNA: TGTGCCAGCAGGACCGGGACAAAGTATGGCTACACCTTC. Amino acid sequence: CASRTGTKYGYTF.

CDR3 sequence (DNA): TGCGCCAGCAGCTTGGGACTAGCGGGTGCCTACAATGAGCAGTTCTTC. Its translation is CASSLGLAGAYNEQFF. The J gene is TRBJ2-1, the V gene TRBV5-1, with 10 bases aligning to TRBD2. Per the germline V gene, CDR1 is SGHRS and CDR2 is YFSETQ. After removal of 0 bases from V and 2 bases from J, the junction contained 2 bases not matched to a gene. The CDR3 consists of 16 residues.